A selection of T cell receptor beta chains follows, all from one sample in a study of blood T cell repertoires in COVID-19. TCRdb's table, derived via immunoSEQ multiplex PCR, lists solely in-frame clones and lacks some. Here the sample spans under 150,000 clones, approximately 84% being singletons. Sequenced: peripheral blood. These receptors were obtained from a middle-aged man with acute or convalescent COVID-19. Each CDR3 is given with its conserved first and last residue. The D gene is left open where the match is weak. The listing skips clone size in some rows; elsewhere it reads once, few, many or a size class.

TRBJ2-6 NA TRBD1 TRBV5-1 CASSLVAGTGDGGANVLTF TGCGCCAGCAGCTTGGTTGCTGGGACAGGGGATGGTGGGGCCAACGTCCTGACTTTC
TRBJ2-1 NA NA TRBV12-2 CASRQEVLAGTYNEQFF TGTGCAAGTCGCCAAGAGGTACTAGCGGGTACCTACAATGAGCAGTTCTTC
TRBJ2-7 NA NA TRBV7-2 CASSFNRDTEQYF TGTGCCAGCAGCTTTAACAGGGATACCGAGCAGTACTTC
TRBJ2-5 NA TRBD1 TRBV3-1/TRBV3-2 CASSQVLTGTGVTQYF TGTGCCAGCAGCCAAGTCCTCACCGGGACAGGGGTGACCCAGTACTTC
TRBJ2-7 few TRBD1 TRBV27 CASSLSGGRSYEQYF TGTGCCAGCAGTTTGTCAGGGGGAAGATCCTACGAGCAGTACTTC
TRBJ1-6 NA TRBD1 TRBV4-3 CASSRTGYNSPLHF TGCGCCAGCAGCCGGACAGGGTATAATTCACCCCTCCACTTT
TRBJ2-3 NA NA TRBV9 CASSETSRTDTQYF TGTGCCAGCAGCGAAACTAGCCGCACAGATACGCAGTATTTT
TRBJ2-7 NA NA TRBV6-1 CASSEGGHFYEQYF TGTGCCAGCAGTGAAGGCGGACACTTCTACGAGCAGTACTTC
TRBJ2-1 once TRBD2 TRBV12-5 CASGSSLTSVGGNEQFF TGTGCTAGTGGTTCATCCCTGACTAGCGTTGGGGGCAATGAGCAGTTCTTC
TRBJ2-3 NA TRBD2 TRBV5-4 CASSLEAGVSDTQYF TGTGCCAGCAGCCTCGAAGCGGGGGTATCAGATACGCAGTATTTT
TRBJ1-1 NA NA TRBV6-5 CASSYTPQLNTEAFF TGTGCCAGCAGTTACACCCCACAGTTGAACACTGAAGCTTTCTTT
TRBJ1-3 NA NA TRBV5-4 CASSLGFLGGPGNTIYF TGTGCCAGCAGCTTGGGGTTCCTTGGTGGGCCTGGAAACACCATATATTTT
TRBJ2-3 NA TRBD2 TRBV20-1 CSASERGGLLTDTQYF TGCAGTGCTAGTGAGCGGGGGGGCCTCTTGACAGATACGCAGTATTTT
TRBJ1-3 NA NA TRBV21-1 CASSSQGAGNTIYF TGTGCCAGCAGCTCCCAGGGCGCTGGAAACACCATATATTTT
TRBJ2-1 NA NA TRBV5-1 CASSLDLAASYNEQFF TGCGCCAGCAGCTTGGATCTGGCGGCCTCCTACAATGAGCAGTTCTTC
TRBJ1-2 NA TRBD1 TRBV10-2 CASSETWDSGGYTF TGCGCCAGCAGTGAGACCTGGGACAGTGGGGGCTACACCTTC
TRBJ1-5 NA NA TRBV15 CATSRPPRRGFRARKGQPQHF TGTGCCACCAGCAGGCCCCCTCGTAGGGGGTTCAGGGCTCGGAAGGGTCAGCCCCAGCATTTT
TRBJ1-6 NA TRBD1 TRBV11-2 CASSLVAQQGVGSPLHF TGTGCCAGCAGCTTAGTAGCCCAACAGGGGGTTGGTTCACCCCTCCACTTT
TRBJ2-3 NA TRBD2 TRBV5-4 CASSLGPSGADTQYF TGTGCCAGCAGCTTGGGGCCTAGCGGGGCGGATACGCAGTATTTT
TRBJ1-5 NA NA TRBV24-1 CATSDSRVFNQPQHF TGTGCCACCAGTGACTCCCGGGTCTTTAATCAGCCCCAGCATTTT
TRBJ1-1 NA NA TRBV18 CASTNRDTEAFF TGTGCCAGCACCAACCGGGACACTGAAGCTTTCTTT
TRBJ1-5 NA NA TRBV12-3/TRBV12-4 CASSGGDQPQHF TGTGCCAGCAGCGGGGGGGATCAGCCCCAGCATTTT
TRBJ1-2 NA NA TRBV6-1 CASSEVETMMVGYTF TGTGCCAGCAGTGAAGTTGAGACAATGATGGTAGGCTACACCTTC
TRBJ1-3 NA NA TRBV7-9 CASNNVNSGNTIYF TGTGCCAGCAACAACGTAAACTCTGGAAACACCATATATTTT
TRBJ2-2 NA TRBD1 TRBV9 CASSVATGERTGELFF TGTGCCAGCAGCGTGGCTACAGGGGAGCGCACCGGGGAGCTGTTTTTT
TRBJ2-3 NA NA TRBV7-8 CASSLFRSQWTVTDTQYF TGTGCCAGCAGCTTATTTCGAAGCCAGTGGACAGTCACAGATACGCAGTATTTT
TRBJ2-2 NA TRBD1 TRBV24-1 CATSDPKYRGAGELFF TGTGCCACCAGTGATCCAAAGTACAGGGGGGCCGGGGAGCTGTTTTTT
TRBJ2-2 NA TRBD1 TRBV5-1 CASSFLGQGSSGELFF TGCGCCAGCAGCTTTCTTGGACAGGGTTCGTCCGGGGAGCTGTTTTTT
TRBJ2-7 NA TRBD1 TRBV19 CASSIDRGSREQYF TGTGCCAGTAGTATCGACAGGGGATCGCGCGAGCAGTACTTC
TRBJ1-2 NA NA TRBV27 CASRPRTDYSYGYTF TGTGCCAGCAGACCCAGGACAGACTACTCCTATGGCTACACCTTC
TRBJ1-3 NA NA TRBV5-1 CASSLETAGGNTIYF TGCGCCAGCAGCTTGGAGACGGCAGGCGGAAACACCATATATTTT
TRBJ2-3 few TRBD1 TRBV24-1 CATSDRRGPDTQYF TGTGCCACCAGTGATCGCAGGGGGCCAGATACGCAGTATTTT
TRBJ2-3 NA TRBD2 TRBV10-2 CASSELAGGDTDTQYF TGCGCCAGCAGTGAGTTAGCGGGGGGAGACACAGATACGCAGTATTTT
TRBJ1-1 NA TRBD1 TRBV20-1 CSATAGGEAFF TGCAGTGCTACCGCAGGGGGTGAAGCTTTCTTT
TRBJ2-1 NA TRBD2 TRBV9 CASSVAQTSGGRNEQFF TGTGCCAGCAGCGTAGCCCAGACTAGCGGGGGGAGAAATGAGCAGTTCTTC
TRBJ2-3 few TRBD1 TRBV5-1 CASSLAGGITDTQYF TGCGCCAGCAGCTTGGCAGGGGGAATCACAGATACGCAGTATTTT
TRBJ1-3 once NA TRBV6-6 CASSTPDAGSGNTIYF TGTGCCAGCAGCACTCCGGATGCAGGGTCTGGAAACACCATATATTTT
TRBJ2-7 NA NA TRBV18 CASSPGIQGTREQYF TGTGCCAGCTCACCAGGGATTCAGGGCACCCGGGAGCAGTACTTC
TRBJ2-1 NA NA TRBV10-2 CASSTASYNEQFF TGCGCCAGCAGTACTGCATCCTACAATGAGCAGTTCTTC
TRBJ2-3 NA TRBD1 TRBV5-8 CASSLDGTGTDTQYF TGTGCCAGCAGCTTGGACGGGACAGGGACAGATACGCAGTATTTT
TRBJ1-1 NA NA TRBV28 CASSFRVRGTEAFF TGTGCCAGCAGTTTTCGTGTACGGGGGACTGAAGCTTTCTTT
TRBJ2-1 NA TRBD2 TRBV19 CASGVNREGGQFF TGTGCCAGTGGGGTGAACCGGGAGGGTGGGCAGTTCTTC
TRBJ2-3 NA TRBD2 TRBV20-1 CSASYRGDSGGDTQYF TGCAGTGCTAGTTATCGAGGTGATAGCGGGGGAGATACGCAGTATTTT
TRBJ2-6 NA NA TRBV4-3 CASSQGLHSSGANVLTF TGCGCCAGCAGCCAGGGCCTCCACAGCTCTGGGGCCAACGTCCTGACTTTC
TRBJ1-2 NA NA TRBV5-8 CASSLRTVLNGYTF TGTGCCAGCAGCTTGAGGACAGTACTTAATGGCTACACCTTC
TRBJ1-2 NA NA TRBV18 CASSPDVLGGSNGYTF TGTGCCAGCTCACCCGACGTTTTGGGGGGTTCGAATGGCTACACCTTC